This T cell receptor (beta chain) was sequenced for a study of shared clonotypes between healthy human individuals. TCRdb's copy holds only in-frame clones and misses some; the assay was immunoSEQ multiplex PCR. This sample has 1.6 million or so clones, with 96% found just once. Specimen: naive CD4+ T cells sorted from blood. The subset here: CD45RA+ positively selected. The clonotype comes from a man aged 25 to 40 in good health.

CDR3 in DNA: TGTGCCAGCAGTTTTAGAGGTTTCAATCAGCCCCAGCATTTT. It specifies CASSFRGFNQPQHF. V is TRBV27 and J is TRBJ1-5, with D unclear. The germline CDR1 and CDR2 sequences are MNHEY and SMNVEV (reference sequence). The V end was cut by 3 bases, the J end by 3 bases, with 9 bases between. The CDR3 has 14 amino acids.